The 4 T cell receptor beta chains listed next were all sequenced from one sample in a study of cytomegalovirus exposure and HLA in healthy donors. The PCR contained 60 Vbeta and 13 Jbeta primers. Here immunoSEQ multiplex PCR was the method, and the copy in TCRdb shows in-frame clones only, minus some. Of 85,000 to 100,000 clones listed, around four fifths were seen once; the top ten hold approximately 7.4%. The specimen sequenced was PBMCs. The receptors here all came from a man aged 50 to 60 in good health and CMV-seropositive.

The chain employs TRBV28 and TRBJ1-1; perhaps TRBD1 as D (6 bases). The CDR3 sequence is 17 residues long. CDR1 and CDR2 from the germline V gene are MDHEN and SYDVKM. Trimming left V 9 bases short and J 6 bases short, with 29 bases between. The CDR3: CASPPSGRVAEGAEAFF. In DNA form, the CDR3 reads TGTGCCAGTCCCCCTAGCGGGCGGGTGGCGGAGGGGGCTGAAGCTTTCTTT.

This clone was seen more than once but under ten times. The rearrangement joins TRBV4-3 to TRBJ1-4; 7 nucleotides line up with TRBD1. Germline V lookup: CDR1 LGHNA, CDR2 YSLEER. The CDR3 consists of 17 residues. Losses at the gene ends were 0 bases for V and 0 bases for J; bases not matched to a gene: 4. CDR3 protein: CASSQDYRGPTNEKLFF. CDR3 nucleotide sequence: TGCGCCAGCAGCCAAGATTACAGGGGCCCAACTAATGAAAAACTGTTTTTT.

The chain uses TRBV30 and TRBJ1-6; 8 bases map to TRBD1. The CDR3 consists of 14 residues. Germline CDR1 and CDR2: GTSNPN and SVGIG (reference sequence). J lost 13 bases, V lost 1 base, and 9 bases had no gene match. The CDR3 bases are TGTGCCTGGAGTGCCCGACAGGGGACGGGCCCCCTCCACTTT. Translating it yields CAWSARQGTGPLHF.

In this sample, this clone turned up once. This chain uses TRBV27 with TRBJ2-4; 9 nucleotides align to TRBD2. Unmatched junction bases numbered 5, after V lost 2 bases and J lost 6 bases. The CDR3 spans 15 residues. Germline V CDR1 and CDR2: MNHEY, SMNVEV (reference sequence). CDR3 residues: CASSLQRGASNIQYF. CDR3 DNA: TGTGCCAGCAGTTTACAGCGGGGGGCCTCAAACATTCAGTACTTC.